The present entry profiles one T cell receptor (beta chain) with its context. Its antigen is not known. The entry originates in a study of shared clonotypes between healthy human individuals. Study-wide results and caveats: Sampling used blood alone; tissue repertoires probably differ.

Assay: immunoSEQ multiplex PCR; the TCRdb copy retains only in-frame clones and omits some. The sample holds some 1,600,000 clones, nearly 99% seen once. CDR1 and CDR2 from the germline V gene are SEHNR and FQNEAQ (reference sequence). This CDR3 contains 12 residues. V lost 4 bases, J lost 15 bases, and 9 bases stayed unmatched. Adult donors, all healthy and HIV-negative, had no recent acute infections or vaccinations. This sequence originates from a man in his thirties or forties in good health. The specimen sequenced was naive CD4+ T cells sorted from blood. Indicated subset: CD45RA+ positively selected. The chain recombines TRBV7-9 with TRBJ1-5, with 7 bases lining up with TRBD1. The CDR3 DNA reads as TGTGCCAGCAGCTCCTTTCGACAGGGAAGGCATTTT. Its translation is CASSSFRQGRHF.